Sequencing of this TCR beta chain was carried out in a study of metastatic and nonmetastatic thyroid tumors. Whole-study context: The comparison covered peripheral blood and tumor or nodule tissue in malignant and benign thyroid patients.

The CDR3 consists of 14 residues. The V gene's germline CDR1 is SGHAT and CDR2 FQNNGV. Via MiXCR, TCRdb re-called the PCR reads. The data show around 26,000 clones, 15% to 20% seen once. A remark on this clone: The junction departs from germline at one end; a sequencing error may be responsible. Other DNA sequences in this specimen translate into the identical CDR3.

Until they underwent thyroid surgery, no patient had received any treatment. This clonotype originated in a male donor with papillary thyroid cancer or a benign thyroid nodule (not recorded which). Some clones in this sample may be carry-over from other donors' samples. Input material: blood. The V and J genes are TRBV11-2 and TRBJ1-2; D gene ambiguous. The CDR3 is CASSLALDRYGYTF. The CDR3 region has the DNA TGTGCCAGCAGCTTAGCTTTGGACCGCTATGGTTACACCTTC.